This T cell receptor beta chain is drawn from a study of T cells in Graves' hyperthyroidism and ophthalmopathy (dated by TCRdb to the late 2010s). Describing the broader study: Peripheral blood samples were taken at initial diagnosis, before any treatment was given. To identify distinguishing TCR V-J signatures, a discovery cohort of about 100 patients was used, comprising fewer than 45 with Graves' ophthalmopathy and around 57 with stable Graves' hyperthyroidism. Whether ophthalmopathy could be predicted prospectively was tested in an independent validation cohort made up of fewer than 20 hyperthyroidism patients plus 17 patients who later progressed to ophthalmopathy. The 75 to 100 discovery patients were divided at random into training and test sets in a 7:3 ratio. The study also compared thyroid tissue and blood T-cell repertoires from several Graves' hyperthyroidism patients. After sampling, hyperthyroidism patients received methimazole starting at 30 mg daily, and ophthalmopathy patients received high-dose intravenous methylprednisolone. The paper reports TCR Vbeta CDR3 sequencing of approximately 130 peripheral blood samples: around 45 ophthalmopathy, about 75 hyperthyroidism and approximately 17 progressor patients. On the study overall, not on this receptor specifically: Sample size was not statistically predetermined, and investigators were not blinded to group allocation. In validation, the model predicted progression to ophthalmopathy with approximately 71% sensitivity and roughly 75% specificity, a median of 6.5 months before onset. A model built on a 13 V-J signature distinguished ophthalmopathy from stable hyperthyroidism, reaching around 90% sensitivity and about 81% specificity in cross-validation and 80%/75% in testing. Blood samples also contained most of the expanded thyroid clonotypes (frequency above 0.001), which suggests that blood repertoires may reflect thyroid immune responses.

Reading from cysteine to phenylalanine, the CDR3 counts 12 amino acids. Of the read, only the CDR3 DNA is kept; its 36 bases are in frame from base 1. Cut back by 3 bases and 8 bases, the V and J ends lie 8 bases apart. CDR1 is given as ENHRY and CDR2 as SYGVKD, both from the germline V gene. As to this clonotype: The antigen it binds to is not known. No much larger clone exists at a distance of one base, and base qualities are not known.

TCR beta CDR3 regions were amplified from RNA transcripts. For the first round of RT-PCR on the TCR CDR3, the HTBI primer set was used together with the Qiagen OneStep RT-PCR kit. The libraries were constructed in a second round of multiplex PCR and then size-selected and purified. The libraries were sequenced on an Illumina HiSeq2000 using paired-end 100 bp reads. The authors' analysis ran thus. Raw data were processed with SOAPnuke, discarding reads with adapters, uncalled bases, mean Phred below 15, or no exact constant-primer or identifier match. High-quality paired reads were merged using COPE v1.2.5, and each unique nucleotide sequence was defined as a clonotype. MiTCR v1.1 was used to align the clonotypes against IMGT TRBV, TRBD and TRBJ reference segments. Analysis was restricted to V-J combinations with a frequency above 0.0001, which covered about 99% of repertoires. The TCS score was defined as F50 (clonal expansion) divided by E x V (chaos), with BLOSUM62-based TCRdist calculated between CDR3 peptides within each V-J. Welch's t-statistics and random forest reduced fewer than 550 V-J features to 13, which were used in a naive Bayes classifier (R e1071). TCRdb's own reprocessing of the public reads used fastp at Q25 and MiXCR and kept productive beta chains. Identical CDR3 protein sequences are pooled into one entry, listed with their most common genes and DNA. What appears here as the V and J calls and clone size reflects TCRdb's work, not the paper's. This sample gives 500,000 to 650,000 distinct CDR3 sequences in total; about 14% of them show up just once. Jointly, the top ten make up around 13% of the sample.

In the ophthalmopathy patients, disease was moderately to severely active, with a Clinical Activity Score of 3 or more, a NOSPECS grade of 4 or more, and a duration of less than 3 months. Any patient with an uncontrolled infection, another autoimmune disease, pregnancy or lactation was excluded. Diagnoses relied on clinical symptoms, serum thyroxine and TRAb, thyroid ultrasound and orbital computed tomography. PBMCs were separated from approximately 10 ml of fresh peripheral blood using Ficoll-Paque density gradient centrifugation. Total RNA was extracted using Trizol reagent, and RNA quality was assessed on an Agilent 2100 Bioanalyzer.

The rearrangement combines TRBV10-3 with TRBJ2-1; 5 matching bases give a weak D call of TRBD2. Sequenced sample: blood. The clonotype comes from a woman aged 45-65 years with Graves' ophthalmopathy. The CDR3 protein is CAISENGDEQFF. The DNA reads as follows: TGTGCCATCAGTGAAAACGGGGATGAGCAGTTCTTC.